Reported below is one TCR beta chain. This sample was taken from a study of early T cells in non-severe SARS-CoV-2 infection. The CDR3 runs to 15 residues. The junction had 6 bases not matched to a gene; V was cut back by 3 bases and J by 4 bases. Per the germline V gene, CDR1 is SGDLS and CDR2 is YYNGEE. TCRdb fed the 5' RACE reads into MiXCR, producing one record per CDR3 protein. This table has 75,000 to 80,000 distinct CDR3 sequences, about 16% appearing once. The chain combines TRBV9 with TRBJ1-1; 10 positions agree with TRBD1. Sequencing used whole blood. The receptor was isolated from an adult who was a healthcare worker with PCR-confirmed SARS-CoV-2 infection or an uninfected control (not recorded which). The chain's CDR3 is CASSGSGQGTTEAFF. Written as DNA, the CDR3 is TGTGCCAGCAGCGGATCGGGACAGGGGACCACTGAAGCTTTCTTT. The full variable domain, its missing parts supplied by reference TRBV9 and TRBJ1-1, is DSGVTQTPKHLITATGQRVTLRCSPRSGDLSVYWYQQSLDQGLQFLIQYYNGEERAKGNILERFSAQQFPDLHSELNLSSLELGDSALYFCASSGSGQGTTEAFFGQGTRLTVV.